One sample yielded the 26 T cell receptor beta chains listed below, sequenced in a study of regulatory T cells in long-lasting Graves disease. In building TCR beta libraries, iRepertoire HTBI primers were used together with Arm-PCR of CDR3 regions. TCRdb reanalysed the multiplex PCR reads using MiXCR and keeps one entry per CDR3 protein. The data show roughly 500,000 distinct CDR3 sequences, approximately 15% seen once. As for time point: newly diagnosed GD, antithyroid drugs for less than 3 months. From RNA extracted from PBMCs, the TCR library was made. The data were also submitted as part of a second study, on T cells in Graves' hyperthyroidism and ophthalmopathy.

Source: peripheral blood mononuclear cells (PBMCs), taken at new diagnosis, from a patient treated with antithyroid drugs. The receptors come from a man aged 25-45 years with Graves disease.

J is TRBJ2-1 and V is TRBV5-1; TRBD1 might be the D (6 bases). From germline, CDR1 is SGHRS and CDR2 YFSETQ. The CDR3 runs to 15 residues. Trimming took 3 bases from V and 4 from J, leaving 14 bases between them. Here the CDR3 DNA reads TGCGCCAGCAGCTCGACAGGTCCATCTTACAATGAGCAGTTCTTC. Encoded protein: CASSSTGPSYNEQFF.

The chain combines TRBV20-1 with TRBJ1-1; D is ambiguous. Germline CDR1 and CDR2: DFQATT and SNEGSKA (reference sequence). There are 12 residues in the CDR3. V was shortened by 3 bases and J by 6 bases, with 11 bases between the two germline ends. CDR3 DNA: TGCAGTGCTAGTAAGGTGACACCTGAAGCTTTCTTT. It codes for CSASKVTPEAFF.

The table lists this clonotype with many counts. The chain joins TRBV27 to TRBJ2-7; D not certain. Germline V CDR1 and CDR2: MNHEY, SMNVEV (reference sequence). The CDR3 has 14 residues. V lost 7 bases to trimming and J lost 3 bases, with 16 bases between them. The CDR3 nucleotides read TGTGCCAGCATGCTGGGAAGTGGAGACTACGAGCAGTACTTC. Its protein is CASMLGSGDYEQYF.

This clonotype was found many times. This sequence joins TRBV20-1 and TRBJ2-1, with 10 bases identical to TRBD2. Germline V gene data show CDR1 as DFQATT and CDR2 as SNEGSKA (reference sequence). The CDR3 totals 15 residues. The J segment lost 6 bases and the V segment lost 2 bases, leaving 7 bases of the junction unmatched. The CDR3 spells CSARSSSGSPNEQFF. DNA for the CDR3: TGCAGTGCTAGATCTTCTAGCGGGAGTCCCAATGAGCAGTTCTTC.

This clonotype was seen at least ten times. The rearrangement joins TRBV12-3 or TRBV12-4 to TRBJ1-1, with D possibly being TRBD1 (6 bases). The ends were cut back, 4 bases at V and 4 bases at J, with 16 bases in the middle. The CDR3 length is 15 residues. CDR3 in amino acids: CASSSPYREITEAFF. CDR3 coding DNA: TGTGCCAGCAGTTCGCCATACAGGGAGATCACTGAAGCTTTCTTT.

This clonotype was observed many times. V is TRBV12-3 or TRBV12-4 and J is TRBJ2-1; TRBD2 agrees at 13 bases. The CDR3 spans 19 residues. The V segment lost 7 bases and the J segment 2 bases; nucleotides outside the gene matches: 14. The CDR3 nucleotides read TGTGCCAGCACAGCCGGGACTAGCGGGATAGAGTTAGCCTACAATGAGCAGTTCTTC. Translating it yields CASTAGTSGIELAYNEQFF.

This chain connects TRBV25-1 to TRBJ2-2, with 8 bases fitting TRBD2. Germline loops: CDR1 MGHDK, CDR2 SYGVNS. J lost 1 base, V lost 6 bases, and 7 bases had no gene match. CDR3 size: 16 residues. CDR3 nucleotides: TGTGCCAGCAGCGGGGGGGGGACTAGGAACACCGGGGAGCTGTTTTTT. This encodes CASSGGGTRNTGELFF.

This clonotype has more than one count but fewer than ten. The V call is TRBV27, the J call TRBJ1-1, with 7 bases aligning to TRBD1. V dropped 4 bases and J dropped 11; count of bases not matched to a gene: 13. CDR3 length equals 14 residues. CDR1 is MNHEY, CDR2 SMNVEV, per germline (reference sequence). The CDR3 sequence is CASSSRDRDSRAFF. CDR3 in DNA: TGTGCCAGCAGTTCTAGGGACAGAGACTCTCGGGCTTTCTTT.

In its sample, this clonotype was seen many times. The CDR3 region is CATSRGAGLAGYEQYF. DNA of the CDR3: TGTGCCACCAGCAGGGGTGCCGGACTAGCGGGATACGAGCAGTACTTC. This chain links TRBV15 with TRBJ2-7; 12 bases agree with TRBD2. Germline V CDR1 and CDR2: LNHNV, YYDKDF (reference sequence). This CDR3 has 16 residues. V gave up 3 bases and J gave up 4 bases; unmatched junction bases: 7.

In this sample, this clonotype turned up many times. This CDR3 is CAISDGAAEGYTF. Here the CDR3 DNA reads TGTGCCATCAGTGATGGGGCAGCCGAGGGCTACACCTTC. The J gene is TRBJ1-2, the V gene TRBV10-3; possible D gene TRBD1, 5 bases. Trimming shortened V by 3 bases and J by 8 bases, and 13 bases separated the two germline ends. This CDR3 region has 13 residues. Germline values: CDR1 ENHRY, CDR2 SYGVKD.

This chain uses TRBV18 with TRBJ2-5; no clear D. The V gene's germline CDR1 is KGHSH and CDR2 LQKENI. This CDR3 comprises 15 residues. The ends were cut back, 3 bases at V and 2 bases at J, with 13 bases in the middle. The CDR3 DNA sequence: TGTGCCAGCTCACCGCCCAAAAGCATACAAGAGACCCAGTACTTC. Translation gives CASSPPKSIQETQYF.

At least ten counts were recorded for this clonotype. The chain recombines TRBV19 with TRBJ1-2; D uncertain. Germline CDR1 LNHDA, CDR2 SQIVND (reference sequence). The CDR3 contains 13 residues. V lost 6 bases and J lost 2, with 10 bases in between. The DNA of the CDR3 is TGTGCCAGTAGACGATACACAAACTATGGCTACACCTTC. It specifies CASRRYTNYGYTF.

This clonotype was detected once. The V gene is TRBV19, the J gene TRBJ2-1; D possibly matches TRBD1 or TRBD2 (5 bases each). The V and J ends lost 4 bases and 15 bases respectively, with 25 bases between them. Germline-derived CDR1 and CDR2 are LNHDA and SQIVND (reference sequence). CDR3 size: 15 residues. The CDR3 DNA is TGTGCCAGTAGTAGGCCACTTAGAGGTGGGGGAGTGGGGTTCTTC. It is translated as CASSRPLRGGGVGFF.

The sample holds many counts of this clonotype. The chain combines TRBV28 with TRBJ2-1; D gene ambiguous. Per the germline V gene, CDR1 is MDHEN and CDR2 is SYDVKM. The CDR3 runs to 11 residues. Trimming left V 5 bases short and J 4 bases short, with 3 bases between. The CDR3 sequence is CASSEYNEQFF. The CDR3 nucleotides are TGTGCCAGCAGTGAATACAATGAGCAGTTCTTC.

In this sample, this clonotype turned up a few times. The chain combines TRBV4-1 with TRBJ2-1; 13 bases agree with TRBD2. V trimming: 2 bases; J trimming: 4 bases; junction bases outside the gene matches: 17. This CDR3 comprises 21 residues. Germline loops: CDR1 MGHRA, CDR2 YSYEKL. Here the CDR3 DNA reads TGCGCCAGCAGCCAACGTCAGGGGGCGAGGACTAGCGGGGGACTTTACAATGAGCAGTTCTTC. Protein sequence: CASSQRQGARTSGGLYNEQFF.

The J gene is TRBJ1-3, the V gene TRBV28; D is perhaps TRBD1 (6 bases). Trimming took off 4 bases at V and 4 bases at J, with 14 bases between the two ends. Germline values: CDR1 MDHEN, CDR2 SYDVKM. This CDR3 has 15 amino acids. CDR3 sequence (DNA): TGTGCCAGCAGTTACCAGGGGTCGGGGGGAAACACCATATATTTT. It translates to CASSYQGSGGNTIYF.

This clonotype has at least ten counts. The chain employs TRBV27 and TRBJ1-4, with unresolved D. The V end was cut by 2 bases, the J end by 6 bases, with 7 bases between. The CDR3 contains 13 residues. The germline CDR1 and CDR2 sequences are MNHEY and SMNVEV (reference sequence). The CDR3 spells CASSLIGDEKLFF. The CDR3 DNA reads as TGTGCCAGCAGTTTAATCGGGGATGAAAAACTGTTTTTT.

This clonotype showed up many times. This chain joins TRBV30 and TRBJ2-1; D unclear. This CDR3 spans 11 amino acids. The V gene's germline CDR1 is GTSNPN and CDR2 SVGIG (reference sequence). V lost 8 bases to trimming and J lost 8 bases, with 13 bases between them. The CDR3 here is CALLLGYEQFF. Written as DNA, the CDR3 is TGTGCCCTGTTGCTGGGGTATGAGCAGTTCTTC.

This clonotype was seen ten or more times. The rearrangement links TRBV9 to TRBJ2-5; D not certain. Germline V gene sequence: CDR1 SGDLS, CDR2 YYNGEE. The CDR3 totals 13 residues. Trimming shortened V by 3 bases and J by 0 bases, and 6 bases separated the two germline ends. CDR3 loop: CASSAWNQETQYF. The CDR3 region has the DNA TGTGCCAGCAGCGCCTGGAACCAAGAGACCCAGTACTTC.

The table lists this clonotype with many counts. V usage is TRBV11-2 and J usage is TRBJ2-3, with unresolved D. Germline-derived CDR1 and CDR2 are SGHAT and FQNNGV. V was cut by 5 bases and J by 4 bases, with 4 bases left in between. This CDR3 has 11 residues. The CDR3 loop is CASSPADTQYF. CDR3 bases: TGTGCCAGCAGCCCAGCAGATACGCAGTATTTT.

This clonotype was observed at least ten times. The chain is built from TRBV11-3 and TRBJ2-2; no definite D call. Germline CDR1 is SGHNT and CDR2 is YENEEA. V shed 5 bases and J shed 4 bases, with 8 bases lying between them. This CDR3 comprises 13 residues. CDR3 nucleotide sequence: TGTGCCAGCAGCATCTACACCACCGGGGAGCTGTTTTTT. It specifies CASSIYTTGELFF.

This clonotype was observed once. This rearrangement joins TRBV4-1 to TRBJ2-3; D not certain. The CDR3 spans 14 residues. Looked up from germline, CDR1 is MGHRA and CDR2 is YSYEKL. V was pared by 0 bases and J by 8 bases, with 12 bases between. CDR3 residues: CASSQDPSGATQYF. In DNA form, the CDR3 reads TGCGCCAGCAGCCAAGATCCCAGTGGCGCTACGCAGTATTTT.

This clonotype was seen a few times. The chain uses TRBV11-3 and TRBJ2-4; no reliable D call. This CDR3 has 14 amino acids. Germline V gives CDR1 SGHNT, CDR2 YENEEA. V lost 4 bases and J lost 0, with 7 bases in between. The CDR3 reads CASSSAQAKNIQYF. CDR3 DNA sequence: TGTGCCAGCAGCTCGGCACAAGCCAAAAACATTCAGTACTTC. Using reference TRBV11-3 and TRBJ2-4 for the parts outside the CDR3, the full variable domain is EAGVVQSPRYKIIEKKQPVAFWCNPISGHNTLYWYLQNLGQGPELLIRYENEEAVDDSQLPKDRFSAERLKGVDSTLKIQPAELGDSAVYLCASSSAQAKNIQYFGAGTRLSVL.

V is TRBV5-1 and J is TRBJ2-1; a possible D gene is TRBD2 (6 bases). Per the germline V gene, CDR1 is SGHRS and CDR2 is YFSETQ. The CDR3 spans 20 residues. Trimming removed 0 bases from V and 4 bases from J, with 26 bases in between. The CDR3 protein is CASSLGWRDNRAALYNEQFF. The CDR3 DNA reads TGCGCCAGCAGCTTGGGATGGAGGGATAATCGGGCCGCCCTTTACAATGAGCAGTTCTTC.

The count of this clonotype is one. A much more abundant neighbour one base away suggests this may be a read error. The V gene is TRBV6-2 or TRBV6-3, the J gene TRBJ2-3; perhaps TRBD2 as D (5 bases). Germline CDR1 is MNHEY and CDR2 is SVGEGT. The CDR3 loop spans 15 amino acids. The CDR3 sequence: CASSHGVPHTDTLYF. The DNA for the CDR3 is TGTGCCAGCAGTCACGGGGTACCCCACACAGATACGCTGTATTTT.

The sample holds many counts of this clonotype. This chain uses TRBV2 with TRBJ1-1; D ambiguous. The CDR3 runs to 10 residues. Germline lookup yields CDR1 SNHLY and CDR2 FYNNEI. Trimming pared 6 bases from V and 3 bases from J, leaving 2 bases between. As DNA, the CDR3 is TGTGCCAGCAGGTACACTGAAGCTTTCTTT. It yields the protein CASRYTEAFF.